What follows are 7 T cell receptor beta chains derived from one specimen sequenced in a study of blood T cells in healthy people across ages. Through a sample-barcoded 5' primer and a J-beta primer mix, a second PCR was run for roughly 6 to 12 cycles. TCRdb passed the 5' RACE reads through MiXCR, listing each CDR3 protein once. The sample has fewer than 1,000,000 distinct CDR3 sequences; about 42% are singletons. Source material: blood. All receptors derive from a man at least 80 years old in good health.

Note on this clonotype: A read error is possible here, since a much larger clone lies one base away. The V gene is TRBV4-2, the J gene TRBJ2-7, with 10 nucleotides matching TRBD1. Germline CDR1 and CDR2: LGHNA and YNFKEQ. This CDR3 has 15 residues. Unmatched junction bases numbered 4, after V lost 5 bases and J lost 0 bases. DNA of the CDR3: TGTGCCAGCAGCGGTGGGACAGGGGCCTCCTACGAGCAGTACTTC. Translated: CASSGGTGASYEQYF.

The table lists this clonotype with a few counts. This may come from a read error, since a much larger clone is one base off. The CDR3: CASSLAAGDQLQHF. The CDR3 DNA follows: TGCGCCAGCAGCTTGGCGGCAGGGGATCAGCTCCAGCATTTT. The chain has TRBV5-1 and TRBJ1-5; D possibly corresponds to TRBD1 (6 bases). CDR1 is SGHRS and CDR2 is YFSETQ in the germline V gene. The CDR3 sequence is 14 residues long. Complete variable domain (other parts from reference TRBV5-1 and TRBJ1-5): KAGVTQTPRYLIKTRGQQVTLSCSPISGHRSVSWYQQTPGQGLQFLFEYFSETQRNKGNFPGRFSGRQFSNSRSEMNVSTLELGDSALYLCASSLAAGDQLQHFGDGTRLSIL.

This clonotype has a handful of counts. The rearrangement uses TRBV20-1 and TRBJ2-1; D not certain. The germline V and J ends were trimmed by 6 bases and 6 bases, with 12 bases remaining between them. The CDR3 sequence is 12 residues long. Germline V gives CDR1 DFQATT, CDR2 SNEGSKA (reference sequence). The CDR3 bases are TGCAGTGCCTACTCCGGCGGCAATGAGCAGTTCTTC. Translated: CSAYSGGNEQFF.

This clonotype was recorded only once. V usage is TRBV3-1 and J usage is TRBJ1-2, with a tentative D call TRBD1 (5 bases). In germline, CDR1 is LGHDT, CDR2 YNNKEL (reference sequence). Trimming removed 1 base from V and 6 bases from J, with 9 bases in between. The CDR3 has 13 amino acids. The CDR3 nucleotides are TGTGCCAGCAGCCAAGGACAGATCCATGGCTACACCTTC. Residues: CASSQGQIHGYTF.

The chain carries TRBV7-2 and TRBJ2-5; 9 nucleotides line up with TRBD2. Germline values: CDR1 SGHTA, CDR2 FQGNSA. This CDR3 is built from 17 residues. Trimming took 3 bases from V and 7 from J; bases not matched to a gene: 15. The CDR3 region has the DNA TGTGCCAGCAGCTTTTCGACTAGCGGCGCGGGGTTAGGGACCCAGTACTTC. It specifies CASSFSTSGAGLGTQYF.

The chain's CDR3 is CASSLGTSGSSDTQYF. CDR3 bases: TGTGCCAGCAGCTTAGGGACTAGCGGGAGCTCGGATACGCAGTATTTT. The chain recombines TRBV11-3 with TRBJ2-3, with 13 positions matching TRBD2. The CDR3 is 16 residues long. V shed 1 base, J shed 6 bases, and the junction held 4 bases outside the gene matches. Germline lookup yields CDR1 SGHNT and CDR2 YENEEA.

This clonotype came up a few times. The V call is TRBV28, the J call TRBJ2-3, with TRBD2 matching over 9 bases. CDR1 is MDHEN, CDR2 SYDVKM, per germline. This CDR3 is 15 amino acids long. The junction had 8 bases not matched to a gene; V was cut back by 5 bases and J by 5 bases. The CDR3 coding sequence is TGTGCCAGCAGTCGTGCGGGAGGGCGGGTAGATACGCAGTATTTT. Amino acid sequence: CASSRAGGRVDTQYF. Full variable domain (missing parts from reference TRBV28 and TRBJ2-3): DVKVTQSSRYLVKRTGEKVFLECVQDMDHENMFWYRQDPGLGLRLIYFSYDVKMKEKGDIPEGYSVSREKKERFSLILESASTNQTSMYLCASSRAGGRVDTQYFGPGTRLTVL.